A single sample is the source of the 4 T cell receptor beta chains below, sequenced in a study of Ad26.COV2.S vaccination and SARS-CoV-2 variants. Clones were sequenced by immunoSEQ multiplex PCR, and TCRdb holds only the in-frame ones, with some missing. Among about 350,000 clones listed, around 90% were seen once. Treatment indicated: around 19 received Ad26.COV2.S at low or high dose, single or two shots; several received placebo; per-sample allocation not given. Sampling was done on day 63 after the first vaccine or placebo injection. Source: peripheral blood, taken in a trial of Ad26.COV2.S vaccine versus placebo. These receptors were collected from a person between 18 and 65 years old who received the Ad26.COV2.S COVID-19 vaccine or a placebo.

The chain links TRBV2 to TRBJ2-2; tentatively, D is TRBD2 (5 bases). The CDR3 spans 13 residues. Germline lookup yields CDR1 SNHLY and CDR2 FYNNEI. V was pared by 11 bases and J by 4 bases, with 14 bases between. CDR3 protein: CACLDLSTGELFF. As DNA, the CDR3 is TGTGCCTGCCTGGACTTATCCACCGGGGAGCTGTTTTTT.

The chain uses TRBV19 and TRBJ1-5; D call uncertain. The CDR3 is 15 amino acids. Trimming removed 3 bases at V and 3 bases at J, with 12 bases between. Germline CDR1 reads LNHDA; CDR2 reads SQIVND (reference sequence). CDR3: CASSIRHPTNQPQHF. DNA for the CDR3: TGTGCCAGTAGTATTCGACATCCTACCAATCAGCCCCAGCATTTT.

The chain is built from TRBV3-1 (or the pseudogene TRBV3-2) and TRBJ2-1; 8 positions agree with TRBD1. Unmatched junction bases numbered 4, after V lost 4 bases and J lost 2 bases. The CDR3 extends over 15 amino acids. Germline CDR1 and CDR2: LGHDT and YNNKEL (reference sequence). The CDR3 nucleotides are TGTGCCAGCAGCCCCGGGACAGGAGCCTACAATGAGCAGTTCTTC. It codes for CASSPGTGAYNEQFF.

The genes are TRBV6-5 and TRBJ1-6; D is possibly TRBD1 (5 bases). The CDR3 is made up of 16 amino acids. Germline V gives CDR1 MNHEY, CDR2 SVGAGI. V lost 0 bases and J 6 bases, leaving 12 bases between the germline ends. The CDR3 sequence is CASSYSRGARNSPLHF. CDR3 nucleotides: TGTGCCAGCAGTTACTCGAGAGGGGCCCGTAATTCACCCCTCCACTTT.